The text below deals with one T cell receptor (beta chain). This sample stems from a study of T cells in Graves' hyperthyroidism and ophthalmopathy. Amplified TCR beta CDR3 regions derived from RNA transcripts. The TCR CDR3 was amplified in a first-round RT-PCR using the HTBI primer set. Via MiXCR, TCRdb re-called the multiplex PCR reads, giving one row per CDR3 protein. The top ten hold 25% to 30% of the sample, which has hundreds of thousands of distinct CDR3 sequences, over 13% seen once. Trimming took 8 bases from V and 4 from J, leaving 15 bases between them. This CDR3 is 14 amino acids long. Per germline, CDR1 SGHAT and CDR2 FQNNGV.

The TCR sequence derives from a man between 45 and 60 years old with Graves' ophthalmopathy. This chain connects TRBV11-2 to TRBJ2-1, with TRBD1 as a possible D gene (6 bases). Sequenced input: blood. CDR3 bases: TGTGCCAGCTGCCCTGGGGGCGGTTACAATGAGCAGTTCTTC. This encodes CASCPGGGYNEQFF.